The 9 T cell receptor beta chains below all came from one sample that was sequenced in a study of shared clonotypes between healthy human individuals. The assay was immunoSEQ multiplex PCR, and TCRdb's table has in-frame clones only and misses some. The sample has approximately 470,000 clones, over 70% seen once. Specimen: PBMCs. These receptor sequences come from a woman between 35 and 50 years old in good health. Some clones in this sample may be carry-over from other donors' samples.

This chain joins TRBV7-2 and TRBJ1-2, with a possible D match to TRBD1 (5 bases). The CDR3 is made up of 16 amino acids. V was pared by 1 base and J by 0 bases, with 12 bases between. Germline V gene lookup returns CDR1 SGHTA and CDR2 FQGNSA. The CDR3 sequence is CASSLVTGRANYGYTF. For the CDR3, the DNA is TGTGCCAGCAGCTTAGTAACAGGAAGGGCTAACTATGGCTACACCTTC. The whole variable domain, remainder taken from reference TRBV7-2 and TRBJ1-2, is GAGVSQSPSNKVTEKGKDVELRCDPISGHTALYWYRQSLGQGLEFLIYFQGNSAPDKSGLPSDRFSAERTGGSVSTLTIQRTQQEDSAVYLCASSLVTGRANYGYTFGSGTRLTVV.

The J gene is TRBJ1-1, the V gene TRBV19, with 7 bases fitting TRBD1. The junction had 3 bases not matched to a gene; V was cut back by 1 base and J by 4 bases. Germline assignment: CDR1 LNHDA and CDR2 SQIVND (reference sequence). The CDR3 is 14 amino acids. CDR3 bases: TGTGCCAGTAGTATAGCCCAGGGGGGCACTGAAGCTTTCTTT. It translates to CASSIAQGGTEAFF.

The V and J genes are TRBV18 and TRBJ2-1, with TRBD2 as a possible D gene (5 bases). The germline V gene encodes CDR1 KGHSH and CDR2 LQKENI. Trimming cost V 0 bases and J 6 bases, with 12 bases left between them. This CDR3 region has 15 residues. The CDR3 loop reads CASSPPLGRSNEQFF. In nucleotides, the CDR3 is TGTGCCAGCTCACCACCCCTAGGGAGATCCAATGAGCAGTTCTTC.

This chain joins TRBV28 and TRBJ2-5; possible D gene TRBD2, 6 bases. The CDR3 spans 11 residues. The germline V and J ends were trimmed by 6 bases and 9 bases, with 11 bases remaining between them. In germline, CDR1 is MDHEN, CDR2 SYDVKM. The CDR3 DNA follows: TGTGCCAGCAGCCTTGGGGGGTCCCAGTACTTC. Protein: CASSLGGSQYF.

V gene TRBV28 combines with J gene TRBJ2-4; TRBD1 is a possible D gene (5 bases). The V gene's germline CDR1 is MDHEN and CDR2 SYDVKM. V shed 5 bases and J shed 0 bases, with 14 bases lying between them. This CDR3 is 16 amino acids long. Here the CDR3 DNA reads TGTGCCAGCAGTGTCCGACAGTTCGCAGCCAAAAACATTCAGTACTTC. This sequence encodes CASSVRQFAAKNIQYF. Filled out from reference TRBV28 and TRBJ2-4, the complete variable domain reads DVKVTQSSRYLVKRTGEKVFLECVQDMDHENMFWYRQDPGLGLRLIYFSYDVKMKEKGDIPEGYSVSREKKERFSLILESASTNQTSMYLCASSVRQFAAKNIQYFGAGTRLSVL.

V usage is TRBV5-6 and J usage is TRBJ2-5; D not certain. The J call is uncertain, as TRBJ2-7 better fits the DNA end. This CDR3 region has 12 residues. Germline loops: CDR1 SGHDT, CDR2 YYEEEE. In nucleotides, the CDR3 is TGTGCCAGCAGCCTACGGCCCTACGAGCAGTACTTC. The encoded protein is CASSLRPYEQYF.

There are a few counts of this clone. V is TRBV2 and J is TRBJ2-1; D unresolved. Between the trimmed V and J ends, which lost 4 bases and 6 bases, there was a span of 10 bases. This CDR3 has 13 amino acids. Per the germline V gene, CDR1 is SNHLY and CDR2 is FYNNEI. The CDR3 DNA follows: TGTGCCAGCAGTGTGGGCCTTCGCAATGAGCAGTTCTTC. It translates to CASSVGLRNEQFF.

This chain uses TRBV15 with TRBJ1-4; possibly TRBD1 for D (6 bases). The CDR3 is made up of 16 amino acids. The V gene lost 0 bases and the J gene lost 4 bases, with 12 bases spanning the gap. Germline CDR1 is LNHNV and CDR2 is YYDKDF (reference sequence). The CDR3 loop reads CATSRDPGGINEKLFF. The CDR3 region has the DNA TGTGCCACCAGCAGAGATCCCGGGGGCATTAATGAAAAACTGTTTTTT.

V gene TRBV4-1 combines with J gene TRBJ2-2; 7 bases fit TRBD2. CDR3 length: 16 residues. Germline V gene sequence: CDR1 MGHRA, CDR2 YSYEKL. Trimming removed 2 bases from V and 3 bases from J; junction bases left unmatched: 6. This CDR3 reads CASSQLSGTDTGELFF. The CDR3 bases are TGCGCCAGCAGCCAATTAAGCGGGACGGACACCGGGGAGCTGTTTTTT.